The 12 T cell receptor beta chains below were found in one sample sequenced in a study of blood T cell repertoires in COVID-19. Some clones are missing from TCRdb's copy, which holds only in-frame ones; the method was immunoSEQ multiplex PCR. The sample records 45,000 to 65,000 clones, about 89% being singletons. The sequencing input was peripheral blood. The receptors come from a human donor in a cohort sampled during active COVID-19.

The rearrangement links TRBV7-9 to TRBJ1-1; 7 positions agree with TRBD1. CDR3 size: 14 residues. Germline assignment: CDR1 SEHNR and CDR2 FQNEAQ (reference sequence). With 6 bases clipped from V and 2 bases from J, the junction kept 6 bases outside the gene matches. The CDR3 is CASRGAGGNTEAFF. CDR3 coding DNA: TGTGCCAGCAGAGGAGCAGGGGGAAACACTGAAGCTTTCTTT.

The chain combines TRBV18 with TRBJ1-5; a possible D gene is TRBD1 (6 bases). Trimming took off 3 bases at V and 4 bases at J, with 13 bases between the two ends. The CDR3 loop spans 15 amino acids. Germline CDR1 reads KGHSH; CDR2 reads LQKENI. DNA for the CDR3: TGTGCCAGCTCACCGCCAGGGGTGCGGAATCAGCCCCAGCATTTT. It is translated as CASSPPGVRNQPQHF.

The V and J genes are TRBV9 and TRBJ2-1; D is possibly TRBD1 (6 bases). The CDR3 runs 15 residues. Per germline, CDR1 SGDLS and CDR2 YYNGEE. Deletions cut 3 bases from V and 2 bases from J, with 12 bases between. The CDR3 is CASSGQGTTYNEQFF. The CDR3 DNA is TGTGCCAGCAGCGGCCAGGGGACAACCTACAATGAGCAGTTCTTC.

The chain combines TRBV20-1 with TRBJ2-1; D is unclear. This CDR3 has 10 amino acids. Germline values: CDR1 DFQATT, CDR2 SNEGSKA (reference sequence). Trimming stripped 3 bases from V and 10 bases from J, with 7 bases between. The CDR3 DNA reads as TGCAGTGCTAGTAATCCGGAGCAGTTCTTC. This sequence encodes CSASNPEQFF.

V usage is TRBV6-5 and J usage is TRBJ2-1, with 12 bases lining up with TRBD1. Losses at the gene ends were 8 bases for V and 8 bases for J; bases not matched to a gene: 7. Germline CDR1 is MNHEY and CDR2 is SVGAGI. The CDR3 spans 14 residues. Here the CDR3 reads CASWPGQGAHEQFF. The CDR3 nucleotides read TGTGCCAGCTGGCCGGGACAGGGGGCCCATGAGCAGTTCTTC.

This clone has just one count. This chain links TRBV12-3 or TRBV12-4 with TRBJ1-1, with a weak D call TRBD1 (6 bases). V lost 7 bases, J lost 1 base, and 10 bases lay in between. CDR3 size: 13 residues. The chain's CDR3 is CASTRGGNTEAFF. In nucleotides, the CDR3 is TGTGCCAGCACAAGGGGGGGGAACACTGAAGCTTTCTTT.

The rearrangement links TRBV3-1 (or the pseudogene TRBV3-2) to TRBJ2-1, with TRBD2 matching 8 bases. With V trimmed by 4 bases and J by 7 bases, 6 bases remained unmatched. Germline V gene data show CDR1 as LGHDT and CDR2 as YNNKEL (reference sequence). The CDR3 runs to 14 residues. This CDR3 reads CASSLTGTRNEQFF. CDR3 coding DNA: TGTGCCAGCAGCCTGACCGGGACTAGGAATGAGCAGTTCTTC.

The V gene is TRBV7-2, the J gene TRBJ2-2, with a tentative D call TRBD1 (5 bases). Germline V gene data show CDR1 as SGHTA and CDR2 as FQGNSA. Trimming stripped 0 bases from V and 4 bases from J, with 9 bases between. The CDR3 is 15 amino acids. In nucleotides, the CDR3 is TGTGCCAGCAGCTTAGCATCTGGGGCCACCGGGGAGCTGTTTTTT. Its translation is CASSLASGATGELFF.

In this sample, this clone turned up once. The rearrangement joins TRBV30 to TRBJ1-1; D might be TRBD1 (6 bases). V was pared by 3 bases and J by 1 base, with 12 bases between. The CDR3 covers 14 residues. Germline V CDR1 and CDR2: GTSNPN, SVGIG (reference sequence). The CDR3 coding sequence is TGTGCCTGGAGGACGCCAGGGGCGAACACTGAAGCTTTCTTT. Translating it yields CAWRTPGANTEAFF.

The J gene is TRBJ1-1, the V gene TRBV19; D not resolved. The germline gives CDR1 LNHDA, CDR2 SQIVND (reference sequence). This CDR3 region has 16 residues. Trimming took off 0 bases at V and 8 bases at J, with 19 bases between the two ends. The CDR3 here is CASSIDLQRVMREAFF. CDR3 nucleotide sequence: TGTGCCAGTAGTATAGACCTGCAGCGGGTGATGAGGGAAGCTTTCTTT.

V usage is TRBV4-3 and J usage is TRBJ2-1; no definite D call. CDR3 size: 15 residues. V shed 2 bases and J shed 0 bases, with 8 bases lying between them. Germline loops: CDR1 LGHNA, CDR2 YSLEER. For the CDR3, the DNA is TGCGCCAGCAGCCAATCGAGGTTCTCCTACAATGAGCAGTTCTTC. Its translation is CASSQSRFSYNEQFF.

This chain connects TRBV12-3 or TRBV12-4 to TRBJ1-2; perhaps TRBD1 as D (6 bases). Deletions cut 6 bases from V and 6 bases from J, with 11 bases between. The CDR3 covers 12 residues. The chain's CDR3 is CASSRQGNGYTF. The CDR3, as DNA: TGTGCCAGCAGCCGTCAGGGGAATGGCTACACCTTC.